This entry lists 30 T cell receptor beta chains sequenced from one sample in a study of control samples from healthy donors and cancer patients. The assay was immunoSEQ multiplex PCR, and TCRdb's table has in-frame clones only and misses some. Recorded for this sample: fewer than 250,000 clones. Material for sequencing was blood. These TCRs come from a woman in her thirties in good health.

This rearrangement joins TRBV3-1 (or the pseudogene TRBV3-2) to TRBJ1-5; D not certain. Trimming left V 4 bases short and J 6 bases short, with 13 bases between. The CDR3 runs to 14 residues. Germline V lookup: CDR1 LGHDT, CDR2 YNNKEL (reference sequence). CDR3 coding DNA: TGTGCCAGCAGCCGTGCCCTAGGGAGTCAGCCCCAGCATTTT. Its translation is CASSRALGSQPQHF.

V usage is TRBV7-6 and J usage is TRBJ2-6, with TRBD1 matching 7 bases. V lost 4 bases and J lost 2; bases outside the gene matches: 2. Germline CDR1 and CDR2: SGHVS and FNYEAQ. The CDR3 runs 15 residues. The CDR3 region has the DNA TGTGCCAGCAGCTCCACAGGGGCTGGGGCCAACGTCCTGACTTTC. It translates to CASSSTGAGANVLTF. Based on the CDR3 plus reference TRBV7-6 and TRBJ2-6, the full variable domain is GAGVSQSPRYKVTKRGQDVALRCDPISGHVSLYWYRQALGQGPEFLTYFNYEAQQDKSGLPNDRFSAERPEGSISTLTIQRTEQRDSAMYRCASSSTGAGANVLTFGAGSRLTVL.

The chain couples TRBV27 to TRBJ1-4, with a weak D call TRBD1 (5 bases). V lost 5 bases, J lost 7 bases, and 17 bases lay in between. Per germline, CDR1 MNHEY and CDR2 SMNVEV (reference sequence). There are 15 residues in the CDR3. CDR3: CASSPNLGQGEKLFF. CDR3 nucleotide sequence: TGTGCCAGCAGTCCGAACCTAGGTCAGGGTGAAAAACTGTTTTTT.

The chain recombines TRBV2 with TRBJ1-5; D is ambiguous. The CDR3 contains 14 residues. The germline V and J ends were trimmed by 6 bases and 3 bases, with 12 bases remaining between them. CDR1 is SNHLY and CDR2 is FYNNEI in the germline V gene. Here the CDR3 DNA reads TGTGCCAGCAGGATCACTAGGAACAATCAGCCCCAGCATTTT. This codes for CASRITRNNQPQHF. Supplemented by reference TRBV2 and TRBJ1-5, the full variable domain reads EPEVTQTPSHQVTQMGQEVILRCVPISNHLYFYWYRQILGQKVEFLVSFYNNEISEKSEIFDDQFSVERPDGSNFTLKIRSTKLEDSAMYFCASRITRNNQPQHFGDGTRLSIL.

V and J are TRBV5-1 and TRBJ1-5; perhaps TRBD1 as D (6 bases). The germline V gene encodes CDR1 SGHRS and CDR2 YFSETQ. The CDR3 has 15 amino acids. The V and J ends lost 4 bases and 0 bases respectively, with 11 bases between them. The CDR3 reads CASSPTGNSNQPQHF. The CDR3 region has the DNA TGCGCCAGCAGCCCAACAGGGAATAGCAATCAGCCCCAGCATTTT.

The chain combines TRBV28 with TRBJ1-5; possible D gene TRBD1, 6 bases. Trimming cost V 8 bases and J 0 bases, with 8 bases left between them. CDR3 length equals 13 residues. Looked up from germline, CDR1 is MDHEN and CDR2 is SYDVKM. The CDR3 nucleotides are TGTGCCAGCCGGACAGTTAGCAATCAGCCCCAGCATTTT. As protein: CASRTVSNQPQHF.

The chain recombines TRBV14 with TRBJ2-2; the D is unclear. The CDR3 is 16 amino acids. Trimming stripped 0 bases from V and 6 bases from J, with 14 bases between. Germline loops: CDR1 SGHDN, CDR2 FVKESK. CDR3 protein: CASSQEGSGPAGELFF. The CDR3 DNA follows: TGTGCCAGCAGCCAAGAGGGGTCGGGTCCCGCCGGGGAGCTGTTTTTT. The full variable domain, its missing parts supplied by reference TRBV14 and TRBJ2-2, is EAGVTQFPSHSVIEKGQTVTLRCDPISGHDNLYWYRRVMGKEIKFLLHFVKESKQDESGMPNNRFLAERTGGTYSTLKVQPAELEDSGVYFCASSQEGSGPAGELFFGEGSRLTVL.

Worth noting for this clone: The sample holds other DNA sequences that translate to the same CDR3. This rearrangement joins TRBV6-2 or TRBV6-3 to TRBJ1-2; D remains ambiguous. V was pared by 2 bases and J by 6 bases, with 4 bases between. The V gene's germline CDR1 is MNHEY and CDR2 SVGEGT. CDR3 size: 11 residues. CDR3 DNA: TGTGCCAGCAGTTACCTAAATGGCTACACCTTC. It codes for CASSYLNGYTF.

The CDR3 nucleotides are TGTGCCAGCAGCTTGGGGGGACAGGGCCACGAGCAGTACTTC. Residues: CASSLGGQGHEQYF. V is TRBV5-4 and J is TRBJ2-7, with 9 bases lining up with TRBD1. V gave up 0 bases and J gave up 5 bases; unmatched junction bases: 3. The CDR3 loop spans 14 amino acids. Germline V gene lookup returns CDR1 SGHNT and CDR2 YYREEE (reference sequence).

The genes are TRBV3-1 (or the pseudogene TRBV3-2) and TRBJ2-1; the D is unclear. Per germline, CDR1 LGHDT and CDR2 YNNKEL (reference sequence). The CDR3 has 12 amino acids. The V and J ends lost 1 base and 8 bases respectively, with 6 bases between them. This CDR3 reads CASSQGSDEQFF. The CDR3 DNA sequence: TGTGCCAGCAGCCAAGGGTCGGATGAGCAGTTCTTC.

The chain uses TRBV7-2 and TRBJ1-2; 10 nucleotides agree with TRBD1. Germline CDR1 SGHTA, CDR2 FQGNSA. This CDR3 spans 16 amino acids. V dropped 5 bases and J dropped 8; count of bases not matched to a gene: 14. CDR3 DNA: TGTGCCAGCAGCGCCGGCCCCGGGACAGGGGTGTTCGGCTACACCTTC. Protein: CASSAGPGTGVFGYTF.

The genes are TRBV5-5 and TRBJ2-5; 7 bases are a match to TRBD2. After removal of 2 bases from V and 5 bases from J, the junction contained 9 bases not matched to a gene. Germline V gene lookup returns CDR1 SGHKS and CDR2 YYEKEE (reference sequence). This CDR3 contains 15 residues. This CDR3 is CASSFFSGGRETQYF. In nucleotides, the CDR3 is TGTGCCAGCAGCTTTTTTTCGGGGGGTAGGGAGACCCAGTACTTC. The whole variable domain, remainder taken from reference TRBV5-5 and TRBJ2-5, is DAGVTQSPTHLIKTRGQQVTLRCSPISGHKSVSWYQQVLGQGPQFIFQYYEKEERGRGNFPDRFSARQFPNYSSELNVNALLLGDSALYLCASSFFSGGRETQYFGPGTRLLVL.

The chain couples TRBV7-9 to TRBJ1-1; D call uncertain. Looked up from germline, CDR1 is SEHNR and CDR2 is FQNEAQ (reference sequence). Deletions cut 1 base from V and 4 bases from J, with 10 bases between. There are 14 residues in the CDR3. This chain's CDR3 is CASSLVPGSTEAFF. Here the CDR3 DNA reads TGTGCCAGCAGCTTAGTCCCGGGGAGCACTGAAGCTTTCTTT.

The rearrangement uses TRBV2 and TRBJ2-7; D gene ambiguous. The CDR3 is 10 amino acids. V was cut by 7 bases and J by 4 bases, with 5 bases left in between. The germline gives CDR1 SNHLY, CDR2 FYNNEI. The CDR3 nucleotides read TGTGCCAGCAACCAATACGAGCAGTACTTC. This encodes CASNQYEQYF. The complete variable domain, with remaining parts taken from reference TRBV2 and TRBJ2-7, reads EPEVTQTPSHQVTQMGQEVILRCVPISNHLYFYWYRQILGQKVEFLVSFYNNEISEKSEIFDDQFSVERPDGSNFTLKIRSTKLEDSAMYFCASNQYEQYFGPGTRLTVT.

The chain joins TRBV6-5 to TRBJ2-7, with 9 bases matching TRBD2. The ends lost 6 bases at V and 0 bases at J; junction bases unmatched: 6. From germline, CDR1 is MNHEY and CDR2 SVGAGI. The CDR3 sequence is 15 residues long. The CDR3: CASRRGGYSSYEQYF. CDR3 DNA sequence: TGTGCCAGCAGGCGGGGGGGCTATAGCTCCTACGAGCAGTACTTC.

The rearrangement links TRBV2 to TRBJ1-2, with 7 positions matching TRBD1. Trimming removed 1 base from V and 4 bases from J; junction bases left unmatched: 6. The CDR3 consists of 15 residues. Germline CDR1 SNHLY, CDR2 FYNNEI. CDR3 nucleotides: TGTGCCAGCAGTGAAGAACAGGGGAAACTCTATGGCTACACCTTC. This encodes CASSEEQGKLYGYTF.

V usage is TRBV5-1 and J usage is TRBJ1-6; D unclear. Germline values: CDR1 SGHRS, CDR2 YFSETQ. This CDR3 spans 13 amino acids. Trimming pared 9 bases from V and 8 bases from J, leaving 15 bases between. Here the CDR3 reads CATSSRADSPLHF. The CDR3 DNA follows: TGCGCCACGTCTTCCAGAGCCGATTCACCCCTCCACTTT.

J is TRBJ2-7 and V is TRBV7-2, with D unclear. There are 11 residues in the CDR3. V was trimmed by 4 bases and J by 8 bases, leaving 9 bases between them. Germline loops: CDR1 SGHTA, CDR2 FQGNSA. For the CDR3, the DNA is TGTGCCAGCAGCTCACCTGGACAGCAGTACTTC. Translating it yields CASSSPGQQYF.

V is TRBV4-1 and J is TRBJ1-1; D is perhaps TRBD1 (6 bases). Trimming took 4 bases from V and 1 from J, leaving 13 bases between them. CDR3 length: 15 amino acids. Germline CDR1 and CDR2: MGHRA and YSYEKL. This chain's CDR3 is CASSPRRGGNTEAFF. In DNA form, the CDR3 reads TGCGCCAGCAGCCCCCGCCGAGGGGGGAACACTGAAGCTTTCTTT.

V gene TRBV18 combines with J gene TRBJ2-7; 10 nucleotides match TRBD1. Germline trimming cut 0 bases from V and 2 bases from J; bases unmatched to any gene: 10. Germline lookup yields CDR1 KGHSH and CDR2 LQKENI. This CDR3 spans 18 amino acids. The CDR3 DNA is TGTGCCAGCTCACCACCCGGGACAGGGGTTATCTCCCCCTACGAGCAGTACTTC. As protein: CASSPPGTGVISPYEQYF.

The chain recombines TRBV5-1 with TRBJ2-7; weak D call: TRBD2 (7 bases). V dropped 1 base and J dropped 0 bases, with 14 bases sitting between them. Per the germline V gene, CDR1 is SGHRS and CDR2 is YFSETQ. The CDR3 totals 16 residues. The CDR3 region has the DNA TGCGCCAGCAGCTTGTACGGCGGGGGCTCCTCCTACGAGCAGTACTTC. Its protein product is CASSLYGGGSSYEQYF.

This rearrangement joins TRBV19 to TRBJ1-1; D might be TRBD1 (5 bases). The V gene lost 3 bases and the J gene lost 6 bases, with 11 bases spanning the gap. Germline V gives CDR1 LNHDA, CDR2 SQIVND (reference sequence). The CDR3 spans 13 residues. This chain's CDR3 is CASSMSRVSEAFF. CDR3 bases: TGTGCCAGTAGTATGAGCAGGGTGTCTGAAGCTTTCTTT.

The V and J genes are TRBV27 and TRBJ1-3; D remains ambiguous. Trimming removed 0 bases at V and 4 bases at J, with 4 bases between. Germline lookup yields CDR1 MNHEY and CDR2 SMNVEV (reference sequence). CDR3 length: 13 amino acids. CDR3 bases: TGTGCCAGCAGTTTATCGATCGGAAACACCATATATTTT. It is translated as CASSLSIGNTIYF.

This chain links TRBV3-1 (or the pseudogene TRBV3-2) with TRBJ1-2; 9 bases agree with TRBD1. The trim removed 2 bases at V and 6 bases at J, leaving 10 bases unmatched. The CDR3 loop spans 16 amino acids. The V gene's germline CDR1 is LGHDT and CDR2 YNNKEL (reference sequence). The CDR3 region is CASSQIAPGTGNGYTF. The CDR3 bases are TGTGCCAGCAGCCAAATCGCTCCCGGGACAGGGAATGGCTACACCTTC.

This chain links TRBV11-3 with TRBJ2-1; 10 bases line up with TRBD2. The germline V gene has CDR1 SGHNT and CDR2 YENEEA. V lost 0 bases and J lost 9; bases outside the gene matches: 8. This CDR3 comprises 16 residues. CDR3 residues: CASSLDSPSGGAEQFF. DNA of the CDR3: TGTGCCAGCAGCTTAGATAGCCCTAGCGGGGGAGCTGAGCAGTTCTTC.

CDR3 in DNA: TGTGCCAGCAGAGAACAGGGCTTCGACACTGAAGCTTTCTTT. Translation: CASREQGFDTEAFF. This chain joins TRBV2 and TRBJ1-1, with a possible D match to TRBD1 (6 bases). V shed 6 bases and J shed 3 bases, with 14 bases lying between them. The CDR3 runs 14 residues. Germline V CDR1 and CDR2: SNHLY, FYNNEI.

The chain carries TRBV19 and TRBJ1-2; 8 nucleotides agree with TRBD1. Germline assignment: CDR1 LNHDA and CDR2 SQIVND (reference sequence). The CDR3 totals 15 residues. V lost 3 bases, J lost 4 bases, and 7 bases stayed unmatched. The CDR3 nucleotides are TGTGCCAGTAGTATCACCCGGACAGGGTCCTATGGCTACACCTTC. Its protein product is CASSITRTGSYGYTF.

The genes are TRBV19 and TRBJ1-4; 8 nucleotides line up with TRBD1. CDR1 and CDR2 from the germline V gene are LNHDA and SQIVND (reference sequence). V trimming: 3 bases; J trimming: 5 bases; junction bases outside the gene matches: 5. The CDR3 sequence is 15 residues long. CDR3 in amino acids: CASSIQGALNEKLFF. The CDR3, as DNA: TGTGCCAGTAGTATTCAGGGGGCCCTAAATGAAAAACTGTTTTTT. The full variable domain, its missing parts supplied by reference TRBV19 and TRBJ1-4, is DGGITQSPKYLFRKEGQNVTLSCEQNLNHDAMYWYRQDPGQGLRLIYYSQIVNDFQKGDIAEGYSVSREKKESFPLTVTSAQKNPTAFYLCASSIQGALNEKLFFGSGTQLSVL.

This chain links TRBV30 with TRBJ1-6; 7 bases are a match to TRBD1. CDR1 and CDR2 (germline): GTSNPN, SVGIG (reference sequence). The CDR3 runs 14 residues. This CDR3 reads CARDRESTNSPLHF. The CDR3, as DNA: TGTGCGCGTGACAGGGAATCAACTAATTCACCCCTCCACTTT.

J is TRBJ2-1 and V is TRBV7-2, with D possibly being TRBD1 or TRBD2 (5 bases each). Germline loops: CDR1 SGHTA, CDR2 FQGNSA. V gave up 8 bases and J gave up 10 bases, with 24 bases separating them. CDR3 length: 15 residues. CDR3: CASARQGNGAGEQFF. In nucleotides, the CDR3 is TGTGCCAGCGCGCGGCAGGGTAACGGGGCAGGGGAGCAGTTCTTC. Variable domain in full (rest from reference TRBV7-2 and TRBJ2-1): GAGVSQSPSNKVTEKGKDVELRCDPISGHTALYWYRQSLGQGLEFLIYFQGNSAPDKSGLPSDRFSAERTGGSVSTLTIQRTQQEDSAVYLCASARQGNGAGEQFFGPGTRLTVL.